This T cell receptor beta chain was observed in a study of shared clonotypes between healthy human individuals. Between the trimmed V and J ends, which lost 2 bases and 5 bases, there was a span of 13 bases. Germline lookup yields CDR1 SGHRS and CDR2 YFSETQ. This CDR3 has 15 residues. Replicate sorted-subset PCRs were loaded with around 210 ng DNA, 30,000 or so T cell genomes. The repertoire was sequenced with immunoSEQ multiplex PCR; TCRdb's copy has only in-frame clones and lacks some. The repertoire consists of about a million clones, with about 75% occurring once and the leading ten covering roughly 1.4%.

The TCR was taken from a young man in good health. The rearrangement joins TRBV5-1 to TRBJ1-4; D perhaps matches TRBD1 (6 bases). The sequenced sample was memory CD4+ T cells sorted from blood. Subset in this sample: CD45RA-negative fraction. CDR3: CASSLPTGQNEKLFF. For the CDR3, the DNA is TGCGCCAGCAGCTTACCGACAGGTCAAAATGAAAAACTGTTTTTT.